These T cell receptor beta chains were read from a single sample in a study of OX40 agonist ivuxolimab in advanced cancers. Profiled with immunoSEQ multiplex PCR; TCRdb holds only in-frame clones, not every one. In the table there are about 20,000 clones, 65% to 85% of which are singletons. This sample comprised CD4+ or CD8+ T cells sorted from blood, obtained in a trial of the OX40 agonist ivuxolimab. All receptors derive from an adult with an advanced solid tumor such as melanoma, head and neck, liver or kidney cancer. The CDR3 runs from the conserved cysteine through the conserved F or W. A D gene is named only where the DNA matches it firmly. Clone size is stated in some rows and not others, as once, few, many or a class when expanded.

v_gene: TRBV29-1; j_gene: TRBJ1-2; abundance: .; d_gene: TRBD1; CDR3aa: CSAWTGTVNGYTF; CDR3nt: TGCAGCGCCTGGACAGGGACAGTTAATGGCTACACCTTC
v_gene: TRBV27; j_gene: TRBJ1-1; abundance: .; d_gene: .; CDR3aa: CASSFVGRMNTEAFF; CDR3nt: TGTGCCAGCAGTTTTGTCGGACGGATGAACACTGAAGCTTTCTTT
v_gene: TRBV19; j_gene: TRBJ1-4; abundance: .; d_gene: .; CDR3aa: CASRVSDRLNEKLFF; CDR3nt: TGTGCCAGTAGAGTAAGTGATCGGCTAAATGAAAAACTGTTTTTT
v_gene: TRBV27; j_gene: TRBJ2-7; abundance: few; d_gene: TRBD1; CDR3aa: CASSSRTGSSYEQYF; CDR3nt: TGTGCCAGCAGTTCCCGGACAGGAAGCTCCTACGAGCAGTACTTC
v_gene: TRBV19; j_gene: TRBJ2-3; abundance: .; d_gene: TRBD1; CDR3aa: CASSYGGQGWTGDTQYF; CDR3nt: TGTGCCAGTAGTTATGGGGGACAGGGGTGGACGGGAGATACGCAGTATTTT
v_gene: TRBV5-4; j_gene: TRBJ1-2; abundance: .; d_gene: .; CDR3aa: CASGSGSREGYTF; CDR3nt: TGTGCCAGCGGGAGCGGGAGCCGGGAAGGCTACACCTTC
v_gene: TRBV7-9; j_gene: TRBJ1-1; abundance: .; d_gene: .; CDR3aa: CASSLYLGVAEAFF; CDR3nt: TGTGCCAGCAGCTTATATTTAGGCGTGGCTGAAGCTTTCTTT
v_gene: TRBV4-2; j_gene: TRBJ2-1; abundance: .; d_gene: TRBD2; CDR3aa: CASSQEGGVAGANEQFF; CDR3nt: TGTGCCAGCAGCCAAGAAGGAGGGGTAGCGGGGGCAAATGAGCAGTTCTTC
v_gene: TRBV7-9; j_gene: TRBJ1-5; abundance: .; d_gene: TRBD1; CDR3aa: CASSPGGGNVEPQHF; CDR3nt: TGTGCCAGCAGCCCAGGGGGGGGTAATGTGGAGCCCCAGCATTTT
v_gene: TRBV27; j_gene: TRBJ2-3; abundance: once; d_gene: TRBD1; CDR3aa: CASSTHDRGTDTQYF; CDR3nt: TGTGCCAGCAGTACCCATGACAGGGGCACAGATACGCAGTATTTT
v_gene: TRBV7-9; j_gene: TRBJ2-7; abundance: .; d_gene: .; CDR3aa: CASGVGAYEQYF; CDR3nt: TGTGCCAGCGGGGTAGGAGCCTACGAGCAGTACTTC
v_gene: TRBV4-1; j_gene: TRBJ2-7; abundance: .; d_gene: TRBD1; CDR3aa: CASSQDRTGTLSEQYF; CDR3nt: TGCGCCAGCAGCCAAGATCGGACAGGGACCCTTAGCGAGCAGTACTTC
v_gene: TRBV30; j_gene: TRBJ1-1; abundance: once; d_gene: .; CDR3aa: CAWTLGGNTEAFF; CDR3nt: TGTGCCTGGACCTTAGGGGGAAACACTGAAGCTTTCTTT
v_gene: TRBV6-1; j_gene: TRBJ2-7; abundance: few; d_gene: .; CDR3aa: CASLQGSYEQYF; CDR3nt: TGTGCCAGCTTACAGGGATCGTACGAGCAGTACTTC
v_gene: TRBV2; j_gene: TRBJ1-6; abundance: .; d_gene: .; CDR3aa: CASRRAGQGNSPLHF; CDR3nt: TGTGCCAGCAGAAGGGCGGGACAAGGAAATTCACCCCTCCACTTT
v_gene: TRBV6-1; j_gene: TRBJ1-6; abundance: .; d_gene: .; CDR3aa: CASIVRTGNSPLHF; CDR3nt: TGTGCCAGCATCGTTAGGACTGGGAATTCACCCCTCCACTTT
v_gene: TRBV4-1; j_gene: TRBJ1-5; abundance: .; d_gene: .; CDR3aa: CASSQERGENQPQHF; CDR3nt: TGCGCCAGCAGCCAAGAAAGGGGGGAAAATCAGCCCCAGCATTTT
v_gene: TRBV25-1; j_gene: TRBJ2-2; abundance: .; d_gene: .; CDR3aa: CASSLSAGPGELFF; CDR3nt: TGTGCCAGCAGTTTATCGGCGGGCCCCGGGGAGCTGTTTTTT
v_gene: TRBV7-2; j_gene: TRBJ2-7; abundance: .; d_gene: TRBD1; CDR3aa: CASSSDRGYEQYF; CDR3nt: TGTGCCAGCAGCTCCGACAGGGGCTACGAGCAGTACTTC
v_gene: TRBV5-5; j_gene: TRBJ2-2; abundance: .; d_gene: .; CDR3aa: CASSFLGRNTGELFF; CDR3nt: TGTGCCAGCAGCTTTCTGGGAAGGAACACCGGGGAGCTGTTTTTT
v_gene: TRBV2; j_gene: TRBJ2-2; abundance: .; d_gene: .; CDR3aa: CAIGPGSANTGELFF; CDR3nt: TGTGCCATCGGCCCGGGGTCAGCTAACACCGGGGAGCTGTTTTTT
v_gene: TRBV7-2; j_gene: TRBJ2-2; abundance: .; d_gene: TRBD2; CDR3aa: CASSPSGYTGELFF; CDR3nt: TGTGCCAGCAGCCCTAGCGGGTACACCGGGGAGCTGTTTTTT
v_gene: TRBV2; j_gene: TRBJ2-2; abundance: .; d_gene: TRBD2; CDR3aa: CASTKNRGGQGTGELFF; CDR3nt: TGTGCCAGCACCAAAAATCGGGGGGGCCAAGGCACCGGGGAGCTGTTTTTT
v_gene: TRBV4-1; j_gene: TRBJ2-3; abundance: .; d_gene: TRBD1; CDR3aa: CASRDWDSSSTDTQYF; CDR3nt: TGCGCCAGCAGAGATTGGGACAGCTCTAGCACAGATACGCAGTATTTT
v_gene: TRBV28; j_gene: TRBJ1-5; abundance: .; d_gene: TRBD1; CDR3aa: CASRARDRAYSNQPQHF; CDR3nt: TGTGCCAGCAGAGCCCGGGACAGGGCTTATAGCAATCAGCCCCAGCATTTT
v_gene: TRBV9; j_gene: TRBJ2-1; abundance: few; d_gene: .; CDR3aa: CASNHNPALSYNEQFF; CDR3nt: TGTGCCAGCAACCATAATCCCGCCTTATCCTACAATGAGCAGTTCTTC
v_gene: TRBV11-2; j_gene: TRBJ1-4; abundance: .; d_gene: .; CDR3aa: CASSEYPGLTNEKLFF; CDR3nt: TGTGCCAGCAGCGAATACCCAGGGCTTACTAATGAAAAACTGTTTTTT
v_gene: TRBV9; j_gene: TRBJ2-5; abundance: .; d_gene: TRBD2; CDR3aa: CASSARGRLTVETQYF; CDR3nt: TGTGCCAGCAGCGCGCGGGGGAGGCTTACTGTGGAGACCCAGTACTTC
v_gene: TRBV5-4; j_gene: TRBJ2-7; abundance: .; d_gene: .; CDR3aa: CASSPRDGNYEQYF; CDR3nt: TGTGCCAGCAGCCCGCGGGATGGTAATTACGAGCAGTACTTC
v_gene: TRBV7-6; j_gene: TRBJ1-1; abundance: .; d_gene: .; CDR3aa: CASSPDARLNTEAFF; CDR3nt: TGTGCCAGCAGCCCGGACGCTCGCCTGAACACTGAAGCTTTCTTT
v_gene: TRBV28; j_gene: TRBJ1-5; abundance: .; d_gene: TRBD1; CDR3aa: CASSAPQGVSEVGNQPQHF; CDR3nt: TGTGCCAGCAGTGCCCCACAGGGGGTCTCTGAGGTTGGCAATCAGCCCCAGCATTTT
v_gene: TRBV2; j_gene: TRBJ1-2; abundance: .; d_gene: TRBD1; CDR3aa: CASTGQGYYGYTF; CDR3nt: TGTGCCAGCACCGGACAGGGGTACTATGGCTACACCTTC
v_gene: TRBV4-1; j_gene: TRBJ2-2; abundance: .; d_gene: TRBD2; CDR3aa: CASSQDGLAGARNTGELFF; CDR3nt: TGCGCCAGCAGCCAAGATGGACTAGCGGGGGCGCGGAACACCGGGGAGCTGTTTTTT
v_gene: TRBV10-3; j_gene: TRBJ1-5; abundance: .; d_gene: .; CDR3aa: CAIRADYSNQPQHF; CDR3nt: TGTGCCATCAGAGCAGATTATAGCAATCAGCCCCAGCATTTT
v_gene: TRBV29-1; j_gene: TRBJ1-2; abundance: .; d_gene: .; CDR3aa: CSVDGGNDNYGYTF; CDR3nt: TGCAGCGTTGACGGGGGAAACGATAACTATGGCTACACCTTC
v_gene: TRBV5-4; j_gene: TRBJ1-1; abundance: .; d_gene: .; CDR3aa: CASSFSVTGSYTEAFF; CDR3nt: TGTGCCAGCAGCTTCTCGGTAACAGGATCTTACACTGAAGCTTTCTTT
v_gene: TRBV28; j_gene: TRBJ2-3; abundance: .; d_gene: TRBD1; CDR3aa: CASSGTGTGSDTQYF; CDR3nt: TGTGCCAGCAGTGGAACCGGGACAGGGTCAGATACGCAGTATTTT
v_gene: TRBV11-2; j_gene: TRBJ2-3; abundance: once; d_gene: .; CDR3aa: CASSQYRVLDTQYF; CDR3nt: TGTGCCAGCAGCCAGTACAGGGTATTGGATACGCAGTATTTT
v_gene: TRBV2; j_gene: TRBJ1-6; abundance: .; d_gene: .; CDR3aa: CASKDPKPLHF; CDR3nt: TGTGCCAGCAAGGACCCGAAACCCCTCCACTTT
v_gene: TRBV6-6; j_gene: TRBJ2-5; abundance: .; d_gene: TRBD2; CDR3aa: CASSPGLAETQYF; CDR3nt: TGTGCCAGCAGTCCGGGACTAGCGGAGACCCAGTACTTC
v_gene: TRBV19; j_gene: TRBJ1-1; abundance: .; d_gene: .; CDR3aa: CASLGGWNTEAFF; CDR3nt: TGTGCCAGTCTGGGCGGATGGAACACTGAAGCTTTCTTT
v_gene: TRBV27; j_gene: TRBJ1-5; abundance: .; d_gene: .; CDR3aa: CASSEGGNQPQHF; CDR3nt: TGTGCTTCGTCTGAAGGGGGCAATCAGCCCCAGCATTTT
v_gene: TRBV7-9; j_gene: TRBJ2-3; abundance: .; d_gene: TRBD2; CDR3aa: CASSTLAGAADTQYF; CDR3nt: TGTGCCAGCAGTACACTAGCGGGGGCGGCAGATACGCAGTATTTT
v_gene: TRBV2; j_gene: TRBJ2-5; abundance: .; d_gene: TRBD1; CDR3aa: CASYQGTAQETQYF; CDR3nt: TGTGCCAGCTACCAAGGGACAGCACAAGAGACCCAGTACTTC
v_gene: TRBV11-3; j_gene: TRBJ1-2; abundance: .; d_gene: .; CDR3aa: CASSSQGYGYTF; CDR3nt: TGTGCCAGCAGCTCCCAGGGATATGGCTACACCTTC
v_gene: TRBV2; j_gene: TRBJ2-2; abundance: once; d_gene: .; CDR3aa: CASKTGQSYTGELFF; CDR3nt: TGTGCCAGTAAGACGGGACAATCTTACACCGGGGAGCTGTTTTTT
v_gene: TRBV15; j_gene: TRBJ2-7; abundance: .; d_gene: TRBD1; CDR3aa: CATSRITGDEQYF; CDR3nt: TGTGCCACCAGCAGAATTACAGGGGACGAGCAGTACTTC
v_gene: TRBV11-2; j_gene: TRBJ2-1; abundance: .; d_gene: TRBD1; CDR3aa: CASSLWAGGVVDNEQFF; CDR3nt: TGTGCCAGCAGCCTTTGGGCAGGGGGAGTGGTGGACAATGAGCAGTTCTTC
v_gene: TRBV7-2; j_gene: TRBJ2-3; abundance: .; d_gene: TRBD2; CDR3aa: CASSLVGGGTDTQYF; CDR3nt: TGTGCCAGCAGCTTAGTCGGGGGGGGAACAGATACGCAGTATTTT
v_gene: TRBV6-5; j_gene: TRBJ2-7; abundance: .; d_gene: TRBD1; CDR3aa: CASSYTVGTGIREQYF; CDR3nt: TGTGCCAGCAGTTACACGGTTGGGACAGGGATCCGCGAGCAGTACTTC
v_gene: TRBV5-4; j_gene: TRBJ2-7; abundance: .; d_gene: .; CDR3aa: CASRQVGAYEQYF; CDR3nt: TGTGCCAGCAGACAAGTAGGAGCCTACGAGCAGTACTTC
v_gene: TRBV2; j_gene: TRBJ2-2; abundance: .; d_gene: .; CDR3aa: CASRPGTGTGELFF; CDR3nt: TGTGCCAGCCGACCGGGGACGGGCACCGGGGAGCTGTTTTTT
v_gene: TRBV11-2; j_gene: TRBJ1-2; abundance: few; d_gene: TRBD1; CDR3aa: CASSLTGDGYTF; CDR3nt: TGTGCCAGCAGCTTGACAGGGGATGGCTACACCTTC
v_gene: TRBV5-4; j_gene: TRBJ2-5; abundance: .; d_gene: .; CDR3aa: CASSLLTTAGETQYF; CDR3nt: TGTGCCAGCAGCTTGCTTACTACCGCTGGTGAGACCCAGTACTTC
v_gene: TRBV4-1; j_gene: TRBJ2-7; abundance: many; d_gene: TRBD1; CDR3aa: CASSGTGGYEQYF; CDR3nt: TGCGCCAGCAGCGGGACAGGGGGCTACGAGCAGTACTTC